This section outlines one T cell receptor (beta chain) sequence together with its context. These data originate in a study of radiotherapy plus CTLA-4 blockade in lung cancer. Germline CDR1 reads SGHDT; CDR2 reads YYEEEE. The CDR3 has 13 amino acids. Between the trimmed V and J ends, which lost 1 base and 4 bases, there was a span of 7 bases. Here immunoSEQ multiplex PCR was the method, and the copy in TCRdb shows in-frame clones only, minus some. The repertoire consists of about 82,000 clones, with roughly 70% occurring once and the leading ten covering over 12%. Those patients who had chemo-refractory metastatic non-small-cell lung cancer were given focal radiation along with CTLA-4 blockade through ipilimumab.

The sample in question was peripheral blood, obtained from a patient treated with radiotherapy plus ipilimumab. The clonotype was recovered from a human donor with non-small cell lung cancer that progressed on radiotherapy plus ipilimumab. The chain employs TRBV5-6 and TRBJ2-3, with D perhaps TRBD2 (5 bases). The CDR3 loop reads CASSLRRADTQYF. The CDR3 nucleotides are TGTGCCAGCAGCTTGCGGCGGGCAGATACGCAGTATTTT. Full variable domain (missing parts from reference TRBV5-6 and TRBJ2-3): DAGVTQSPTHLIKTRGQQVTLRCSPKSGHDTVSWYQQALGQGPQFIFQYYEEEERQRGNFPDRFSGHQFPNYSSELNVNALLLGDSALYLCASSLRRADTQYFGPGTRLTVL.